Below, 32 T cell receptor beta chains from the same sample are listed, as sequenced in a study of control samples from healthy donors and cancer patients. Some clones are missing from TCRdb's copy, which holds only in-frame ones; the method was immunoSEQ multiplex PCR. The top ten hold more than 10% of the sample, which has about 160,000 clones, about 90% seen once. What was sequenced was blood. The receptor set was obtained from a man younger than 45 in good health.

This rearrangement joins TRBV15 to TRBJ1-4, with D hard to call. Germline CDR1 LNHNV, CDR2 YYDKDF (reference sequence). This CDR3 is built from 15 residues. V dropped 1 base and J dropped 4 bases, with 10 bases sitting between them. CDR3 amino acids: CATSRVGEYNEKLFF. The CDR3 region has the DNA TGTGCCACCAGCAGAGTTGGGGAGTATAATGAAAAACTGTTTTTT. The full variable domain, completed using reference TRBV15 and TRBJ1-4, is DAMVIQNPRYQVTQFGKPVTLSCSQTLNHNVMYWYQQKSSQAPKLLFHYYDKDFNNEADTPDNFQSRRPNTSFCFLDIRSPGLGDTAMYLCATSRVGEYNEKLFFGSGTQLSVL.

The chain recombines TRBV27 with TRBJ1-1; 7 bases agree with TRBD1. There are 14 residues in the CDR3. The V segment lost 2 bases and the J segment 3 bases; nucleotides outside the gene matches: 3. CDR1 is MNHEY and CDR2 is SMNVEV in the germline V gene (reference sequence). The CDR3 nucleotides are TGTGCCAGCAGTTTAGGTACAGGGGACACTGAAGCTTTCTTT. Protein sequence: CASSLGTGDTEAFF.

This chain joins TRBV19 and TRBJ1-2, with unresolved D. CDR1 is LNHDA and CDR2 is SQIVND in the germline V gene (reference sequence). V gave up 10 bases and J gave up 7 bases, with 25 bases separating them. The CDR3 spans 15 residues. As DNA, the CDR3 is TGTGCCACTACCCCGGAGAGCGCCCCCTCGTCTGGCTACACCTTC. Protein product: CATTPESAPSSGYTF.

The gene calls are TRBV29-1 and TRBJ1-5, with D uncertain. V lost 4 bases and J 6 bases, leaving 7 bases between the germline ends. Germline values: CDR1 SQVTM, CDR2 ANQGSEA. The CDR3 extends over 11 amino acids. In nucleotides, the CDR3 is TGCAGCGTTGGATCGGGTCAGCCCCAGCATTTT. This gives the protein CSVGSGQPQHF. The complete variable domain, with remaining parts taken from reference TRBV29-1 and TRBJ1-5, reads SAVISQKPSRDICQRGTSLTIQCQVDSQVTMMFWYRQQPGQSLTLIATANQGSEATYESGFVIDKFPISRPNLTFSTLTVSNMSPEDSSIYLCSVGSGQPQHFGDGTRLSIL.

This chain uses TRBV23-1 with TRBJ1-1, with D possibly matching TRBD1 (5 bases). TRBV23-1 is an ORF, and what it does is uncertain. V gave up 7 bases and J gave up 11 bases, with 17 bases separating them. The CDR3 is 12 amino acids. The CDR3 protein is CASTSRANRAFF. The DNA of the CDR3 is TGCGCCAGCACAAGCAGGGCTAATCGGGCTTTCTTT.

This clone has just one count. This rearrangement joins TRBV7-7 to TRBJ2-7; D is uncertain. The V end lost 6 bases, the J end lost 4 bases, and 10 bases lay between the germline ends. The CDR3 totals 12 residues. Germline CDR1 and CDR2: SSHAT and FNYEAQ (reference sequence). The CDR3 DNA reads as TGTGCCAGCAGTTCCGACGGTTACGAGCAGTACTTC. Encoded protein: CASSSDGYEQYF.

The chain joins TRBV2 to TRBJ2-1; no firm D call. The germline V and J ends were trimmed by 6 bases and 4 bases, with 7 bases remaining between them. CDR3 size: 12 residues. Germline V lookup: CDR1 SNHLY, CDR2 FYNNEI. For the CDR3, the DNA is TGTGCCAGCAGCCCAAGTTACAATGAGCAGTTCTTC. Protein product: CASSPSYNEQFF.

This clone is a singleton in its sample. The rearrangement joins TRBV12-3 or TRBV12-4 to TRBJ1-3; D gene uncertain. With 6 bases removed from V and 8 bases from J, the gap between germline ends came to 11 bases. The CDR3 extends over 12 amino acids. CDR3 residues: CASSLMGDTIYF. CDR3 nucleotides: TGTGCCAGCAGCCTTATGGGCGACACCATATATTTT.

V is TRBV18 and J is TRBJ1-3, with a tentative D call TRBD1 (5 bases). There are 17 residues in the CDR3. Germline CDR1 is KGHSH and CDR2 is LQKENI. Trimming shortened V by 1 base and J by 0 bases, and 13 bases separated the two germline ends. The DNA for the CDR3 is TGTGCCAGCTCACCACAGAGGGGCTCAAACTCTGGAAACACCATATATTTT. It codes for CASSPQRGSNSGNTIYF.

V gene TRBV7-9 combines with J gene TRBJ2-2, with a possible D match to TRBD1 (6 bases). This CDR3 contains 15 residues. Germline V gene sequence: CDR1 SEHNR, CDR2 FQNEAQ (reference sequence). V lost 5 bases to trimming and J lost 6 bases, with 16 bases between them. In DNA form, the CDR3 reads TGTGCCAGCAGCCCTGGGACACGAGGGTCCGGGGAGCTGTTTTTT. Amino acid sequence: CASSPGTRGSGELFF. The variable domain in full, with the rest retrieved from reference TRBV7-9 and TRBJ2-2, is DTGVSQNPRHKITKRGQNVTFRCDPISEHNRLYWYRQTLGQGPEFLTYFQNEAQLEKSRLLSDRFSAERPKGSFSTLEIQRTEQGDSAMYLCASSPGTRGSGELFFGEGSRLTVL.

The chain employs TRBV3-1 (or the pseudogene TRBV3-2) and TRBJ2-5; tentative D call: TRBD2 (5 bases). The CDR3 extends over 15 amino acids. V was trimmed by 3 bases and J by 1 base, leaving 12 bases between them. Germline assignment: CDR1 LGHDT and CDR2 YNNKEL (reference sequence). The CDR3 sequence: CASSQIVGVQETQYF. CDR3 nucleotide sequence: TGTGCCAGCAGCCAGATCGTCGGGGTCCAAGAGACCCAGTACTTC.

This chain connects TRBV7-9 to TRBJ2-7, with no clear D. Germline CDR1 and CDR2: SEHNR and FQNEAQ (reference sequence). The CDR3 extends over 15 amino acids. Trimming shortened V by 5 bases and J by 3 bases, and 17 bases separated the two germline ends. CDR3 nucleotide sequence: TGTGCCAGCAGCACGGCAACACCTTGGAACTACGAGCAGTACTTC. Its translation is CASSTATPWNYEQYF.

This clone was detected only once. This sequence joins TRBV5-1 and TRBJ2-7; D unresolved. The V gene lost 0 bases and the J gene lost 6 bases, with 7 bases spanning the gap. This CDR3 has 12 amino acids. Germline V CDR1 and CDR2: SGHRS, YFSETQ. CDR3 region: CASSLGTPEQYF. CDR3 DNA: TGCGCCAGCAGCTTGGGAACTCCCGAGCAGTACTTC.

The chain is built from TRBV29-1 and TRBJ2-2; D is uncertain. Germline CDR1 and CDR2: SQVTM and ANQGSEA. Trimming shortened V by 2 bases and J by 3 bases, and 4 bases separated the two germline ends. CDR3 length equals 12 residues. DNA for the CDR3: TGCAGCGTTGAAACGTACACCGGGGAGCTGTTTTTT. Translation: CSVETYTGELFF.

CDR3 bases: TGCAGTGCCCCCGTCCCCAATGAGCAGTTCTTC. It yields the protein CSAPVPNEQFF. J is TRBJ2-1 and V is TRBV20-1; D remains ambiguous. This CDR3 is 11 amino acids long. Trimming cost V 6 bases and J 6 bases, with 9 bases left between them. Germline assignment: CDR1 DFQATT and CDR2 SNEGSKA (reference sequence).

The chain is built from TRBV2 and TRBJ1-2, with D uncertain. Germline V gene data show CDR1 as SNHLY and CDR2 as FYNNEI. This CDR3 has 12 amino acids. Trimming pared 6 bases from V and 8 bases from J, leaving 13 bases between. CDR3 region: CASSSDLGGYTF. CDR3 sequence (DNA): TGTGCCAGCAGCTCCGACCTCGGAGGCTACACCTTC.

In this sample, this clone turned up once. The genes are TRBV19 and TRBJ1-5; 7 bases match TRBD1. The V gene end was trimmed by 3 bases and the J gene end by 3 bases; junction bases not matched to a gene: 8. CDR3 size: 16 residues. Germline CDR1 and CDR2: LNHDA and SQIVND (reference sequence). The CDR3 DNA reads as TGTGCCAGTAGTATGCATGGGACAGCTTACAATCAGCCCCAGCATTTT. This translates into CASSMHGTAYNQPQHF.

The J gene is TRBJ2-3, the V gene TRBV12-5; D remains unclear. V was pared by 6 bases and J by 6 bases, with 13 bases between. The CDR3 has 13 residues. Germline assignment: CDR1 LGHNT and CDR2 FRNRAP. The CDR3 bases are TGTGCTAGTGGGCTGAACGAGGTTGATACGCAGTATTTT. Amino acids: CASGLNEVDTQYF.

In this sample, this clone turned up once. This chain joins TRBV3-1 (or the pseudogene TRBV3-2) and TRBJ2-5; 8 bases agree with TRBD2. CDR1 is LGHDT and CDR2 is YNNKEL in the germline V gene (reference sequence). The CDR3 contains 15 residues. V lost 4 bases, J lost 2 bases, and 6 bases stayed unmatched. The CDR3 DNA reads TGTGCCAGCAGCCCTTGGACTAGCAGTCAAGAGACCCAGTACTTC. Residues: CASSPWTSSQETQYF.

The rearrangement uses TRBV5-8 and TRBJ1-5; TRBD1 matches at 10 bases. This CDR3 is built from 15 residues. V trimming: 0 bases; J trimming: 7 bases; junction bases outside the gene matches: 4. Germline loops: CDR1 SGHTS, CDR2 YDEGEE. The CDR3, as DNA: TGTGCCAGCAGCTTGGCCGGACAGGGGGGGCAGCCCCAGCATTTT. It encodes CASSLAGQGGQPQHF. Full variable domain (outside the CDR3, taken from reference TRBV5-8 and TRBJ1-5): EAGVTQSPTHLIKTRGQQATLRCSPISGHTSVYWYQQALGLGLQFLLWYDEGEERNRGNFPPRFSGRQFPNYSSELNVNALELEDSALYLCASSLAGQGGQPQHFGDGTRLSIL.

The chain employs TRBV6-5 and TRBJ1-6; possible D gene TRBD1, 5 bases. This CDR3 is 13 amino acids long. Germline V gene sequence: CDR1 MNHEY, CDR2 SVGAGI. V dropped 9 bases and J dropped 8 bases, with 14 bases sitting between them. The chain's CDR3 is CASDRDVDSPLHF. The CDR3 nucleotides read TGTGCCAGTGACCGGGACGTAGATTCACCCCTCCACTTT.

This chain uses TRBV25-1 with TRBJ2-1; TRBD2 aligns across 12 bases. The CDR3 extends over 18 amino acids. V lost 2 bases to trimming and J lost 7 bases; unmatched junction nucleotides: 12. CDR1 and CDR2 (germline): MGHDK, SYGVNS. This chain's CDR3 is CASSEIRASGGEVNEQFF. The CDR3 coding sequence is TGTGCCAGCAGTGAAATCCGGGCTAGCGGGGGGGAGGTTAATGAGCAGTTCTTC.

The chain employs TRBV27 and TRBJ2-5, with a weak D call TRBD1 (5 bases). The CDR3 runs to 16 residues. CDR1 is MNHEY, CDR2 SMNVEV, per germline (reference sequence). V was shortened by 5 bases and J by 7 bases, with 23 bases between the two germline ends. The CDR3 loop is CASSKGAASVYATQYF. CDR3 nucleotide sequence: TGTGCCAGCAGTAAAGGGGCAGCCAGCGTTTATGCGACCCAGTACTTC.

The gene calls are TRBV6-5 and TRBJ2-7, with TRBD2 matching over 7 bases. CDR1 MNHEY and CDR2 SVGAGI come from the germline V gene. The CDR3 is 15 residues long. Trimming at V came to 0 bases and at J to 6 bases, leaving 8 bases not matched to a gene. CDR3 region: CASSYSISGTLEQYF. CDR3 coding DNA: TGTGCCAGCAGTTACTCGATAAGCGGGACCCTCGAGCAGTACTTC.

This clone is labeled medium-sized (0.01 to 0.1%). V usage is TRBV9 and J usage is TRBJ1-2; no clear D. The CDR3 extends over 13 amino acids. Trimming stripped 0 bases from V and 5 bases from J, with 8 bases between. Germline assignment: CDR1 SGDLS and CDR2 YYNGEE. This chain's CDR3 is CASSVAGFYGYTF. The CDR3 nucleotides are TGTGCCAGCAGCGTAGCTGGGTTTTATGGCTACACCTTC.

J is TRBJ1-6 and V is TRBV28, with a tentative D call TRBD1 (5 bases). Trimming took off 2 bases at V and 0 bases at J, with 14 bases between the two ends. CDR3 length equals 18 residues. The germline gives CDR1 MDHEN, CDR2 SYDVKM. The CDR3 region is CASSLPGPRSSYNSPLHF. In DNA form, the CDR3 reads TGTGCCAGCAGTTTACCGGGACCCCGGAGCTCCTATAATTCACCCCTCCACTTT. Variable domain in full (rest from reference TRBV28 and TRBJ1-6): DVKVTQSSRYLVKRTGEKVFLECVQDMDHENMFWYRQDPGLGLRLIYFSYDVKMKEKGDIPEGYSVSREKKERFSLILESASTNQTSMYLCASSLPGPRSSYNSPLHFGNGTRLTVT.

V is TRBV9 and J is TRBJ2-5, with D perhaps matching TRBD2 (5 bases). In germline, CDR1 is SGDLS, CDR2 YYNGEE. Deletions cut 2 bases from V and 4 bases from J, with 15 bases between. This CDR3 contains 15 residues. The CDR3 DNA reads as TGTGCCAGCAGCGTTTCCGGGGTCGCAGGAGAGACCCAGTACTTC. This translates into CASSVSGVAGETQYF.

V gene TRBV7-2 combines with J gene TRBJ2-4; 9 bases are shared with TRBD2. CDR3 length equals 15 residues. Germline V CDR1 and CDR2: SGHTA, FQGNSA. After removal of 2 bases from V and 8 bases from J, the junction contained 7 bases not matched to a gene. CDR3 coding DNA: TGTGCCAGCAGCTTACCAGCGGGAGGACAGGACATTCAGTACTTC. Translation gives CASSLPAGGQDIQYF.

This chain connects TRBV14 to TRBJ2-7; TRBD2 matches 7 bases. The ends lost 4 bases at V and 3 bases at J; junction bases unmatched: 6. CDR1 SGHDN and CDR2 FVKESK come from the germline V gene. The CDR3 consists of 14 residues. The CDR3 is CASSPRDYLYEQYF. For the CDR3, the DNA is TGTGCCAGCAGCCCCCGGGACTACCTCTACGAGCAGTACTTC.

The genes are TRBV19 and TRBJ1-5; 7 positions agree with TRBD1. Germline trimming cut 5 bases from V and 3 bases from J; bases unmatched to any gene: 4. CDR3 length equals 14 residues. Germline values: CDR1 LNHDA, CDR2 SQIVND (reference sequence). The CDR3 DNA reads as TGTGCCAGTAGTCCAGGGACAGTCAATCAGCCCCAGCATTTT. Protein: CASSPGTVNQPQHF.

This clone has just one count. This CDR3 is CASSLGSPSYNEQFF. The CDR3 DNA reads as TGTGCCAGCAGTTTAGGGTCCCCCTCCTACAATGAGCAGTTCTTC. The chain couples TRBV27 to TRBJ2-1, with D unresolved. The germline gives CDR1 MNHEY, CDR2 SMNVEV (reference sequence). V was pared by 2 bases and J by 0 bases, with 8 bases between. This CDR3 contains 15 residues.

The V call is TRBV24-1, the J call TRBJ2-1; TRBD2 matches at 14 bases. This CDR3 is built from 17 residues. Germline assignment: CDR1 KGHDR and CDR2 SFDVKD. V lost 5 bases and J lost 0; bases outside the gene matches: 2. This chain's CDR3 is CATSGGLAGVSYNEQFF. CDR3 nucleotide sequence: TGTGCCACCAGTGGGGGACTAGCGGGAGTCTCCTACAATGAGCAGTTCTTC.